This T cell receptor (beta chain) comes out of a study of identical twins. General study points: The study found that models underestimated out-of-frame TCR alpha sharing in monozygotic twins.

This CDR3 region has 15 residues. With 1 base removed from V and 8 bases from J, the gap between germline ends came to 15 bases. Per germline, CDR1 LGHNT and CDR2 FRNRAP. TCRdb recomputed calls from the 5' RACE reads with MiXCR, one row per CDR3 protein. This sample yields some 1,600,000 distinct CDR3 sequences, of which less than 40% are seen a single time; less than 0.35% belongs to the top ten. As concerns this clonotype: What it binds is unknown.

This TCR was sampled from a newborn girl in good health. Sequencing was carried out using cord blood. The V and J genes are TRBV12-5 and TRBJ2-1; D possibly corresponds to TRBD1 (5 bases). The chain's CDR3 is CASGLGKPGLDEQFF. The CDR3 DNA reads TGTGCTAGTGGTTTGGGAAAGCCAGGGTTGGATGAGCAGTTCTTC.